This TCR beta chain was recorded in a study of CD8+ T cells in alopecia areata. Treatment specified: oral pan-JAK inhibitor, 5-10 mg twice daily. The CDR3 runs to 13 residues. The germline V and J ends were trimmed by 5 bases and 8 bases, with 15 bases remaining between them. Germline lookup yields CDR1 SQVTM and CDR2 ANQGSEA. A word on this clone: Its target is not known.

Study-level findings and limits: Scalp clonality, together with expanded CD8+ clones among the top 100, fell significantly with tofacitinib.

After isolation, RNA underwent reverse transcription to generate cDNA as the sequencing template. TCRdb's table, derived via immunoSEQ multiplex PCR, lists solely in-frame clones and lacks some. This table has about 210,000 clones, more than 55% appearing once. The clonotype originates from a human donor with alopecia areata. The source material was CD4+ T cells sorted from blood, sampled around week 46, from a patient treated with tofacitinib. The V gene is TRBV29-1, the J gene TRBJ1-4, with a possible D match to TRBD1 (5 bases). The CDR3 sequence is CSVRPGQQEKLFF. The CDR3 DNA reads as TGCAGCGTTCGCCCCGGACAACAGGAAAAACTGTTTTTT.